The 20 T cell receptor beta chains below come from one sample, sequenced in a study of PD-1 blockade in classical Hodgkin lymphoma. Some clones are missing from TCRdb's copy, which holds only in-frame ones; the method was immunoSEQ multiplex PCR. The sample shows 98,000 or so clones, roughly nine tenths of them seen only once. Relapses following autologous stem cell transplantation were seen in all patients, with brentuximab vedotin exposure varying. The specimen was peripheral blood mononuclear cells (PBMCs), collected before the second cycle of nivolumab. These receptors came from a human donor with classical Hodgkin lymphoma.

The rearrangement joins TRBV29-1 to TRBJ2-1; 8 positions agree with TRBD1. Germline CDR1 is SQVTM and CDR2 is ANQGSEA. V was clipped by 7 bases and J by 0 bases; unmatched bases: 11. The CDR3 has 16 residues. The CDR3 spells CSAQGARRSSYNEQFF. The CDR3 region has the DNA TGCAGCGCCCAGGGGGCTCGCCGAAGCTCCTACAATGAGCAGTTCTTC.

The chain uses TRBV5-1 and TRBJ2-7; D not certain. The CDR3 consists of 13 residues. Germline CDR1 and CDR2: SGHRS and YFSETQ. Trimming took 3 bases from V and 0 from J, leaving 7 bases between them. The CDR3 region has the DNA TGCGCCAGCAGCTCGTACAACTCCTACGAGCAGTACTTC. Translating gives CASSSYNSYEQYF.

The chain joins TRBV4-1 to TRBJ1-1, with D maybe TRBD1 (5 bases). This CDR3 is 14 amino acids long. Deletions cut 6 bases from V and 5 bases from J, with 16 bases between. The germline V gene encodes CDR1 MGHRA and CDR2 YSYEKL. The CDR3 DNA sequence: TGCGCCAGCAGGGGGGTCTTGAGAGGAACTGAAGCTTTCTTT. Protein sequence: CASRGVLRGTEAFF.

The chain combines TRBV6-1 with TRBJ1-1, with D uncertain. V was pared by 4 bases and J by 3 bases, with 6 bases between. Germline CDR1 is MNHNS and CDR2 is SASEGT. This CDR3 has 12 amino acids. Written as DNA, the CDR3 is TGTGCCAGCAGTGGGGCGTACACTGAAGCTTTCTTT. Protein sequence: CASSGAYTEAFF.

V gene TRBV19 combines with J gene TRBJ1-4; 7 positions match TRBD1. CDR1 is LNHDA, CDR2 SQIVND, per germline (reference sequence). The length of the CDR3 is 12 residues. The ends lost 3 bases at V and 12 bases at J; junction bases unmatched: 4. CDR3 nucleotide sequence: TGTGCCAGTAGTATCTATCAGGGGGAACTGTTTTTT. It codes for CASSIYQGELFF.

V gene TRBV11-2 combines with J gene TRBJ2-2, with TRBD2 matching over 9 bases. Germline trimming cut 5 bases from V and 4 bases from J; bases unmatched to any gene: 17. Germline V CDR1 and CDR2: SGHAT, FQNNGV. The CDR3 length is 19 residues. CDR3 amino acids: CASSNRILAGAKATGELFF. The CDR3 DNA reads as TGTGCCAGCAGCAACCGGATTTTAGCGGGAGCCAAGGCCACCGGGGAGCTGTTTTTT. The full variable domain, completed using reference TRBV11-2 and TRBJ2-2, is EAGVAQSPRYKIIEKRQSVAFWCNPISGHATLYWYQQILGQGPKLLIQFQNNGVVDDSQLPKDRFSAERLKGVDSTLKIQPAKLEDSAVYLCASSNRILAGAKATGELFFGEGSRLTVL.

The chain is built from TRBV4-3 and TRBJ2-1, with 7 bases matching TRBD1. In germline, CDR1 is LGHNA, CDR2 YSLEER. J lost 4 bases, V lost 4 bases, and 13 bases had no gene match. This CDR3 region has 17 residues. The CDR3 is CASSPSETGSTYNEQFF. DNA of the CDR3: TGCGCCAGCAGCCCTTCCGAGACAGGGTCAACATACAATGAGCAGTTCTTC.

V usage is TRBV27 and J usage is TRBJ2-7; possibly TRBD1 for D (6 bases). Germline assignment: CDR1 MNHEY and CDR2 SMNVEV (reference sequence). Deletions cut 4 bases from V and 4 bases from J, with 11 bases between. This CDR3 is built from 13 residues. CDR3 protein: CASSSGRGYEQYF. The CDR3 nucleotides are TGTGCCAGCAGTTCGGGCAGGGGTTACGAGCAGTACTTC.

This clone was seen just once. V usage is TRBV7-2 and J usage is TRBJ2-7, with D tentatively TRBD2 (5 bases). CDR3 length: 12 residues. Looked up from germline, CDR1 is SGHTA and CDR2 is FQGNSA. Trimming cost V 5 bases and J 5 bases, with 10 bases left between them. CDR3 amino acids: CASSRRSDEQYF. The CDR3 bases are TGTGCCAGCAGCCGGAGGAGCGACGAGCAGTACTTC.

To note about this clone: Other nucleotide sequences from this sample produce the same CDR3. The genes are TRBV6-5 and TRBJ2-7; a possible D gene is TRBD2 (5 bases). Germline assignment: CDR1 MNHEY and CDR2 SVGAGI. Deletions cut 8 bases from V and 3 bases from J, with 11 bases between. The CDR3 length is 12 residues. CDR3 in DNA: TGTGCCAGCTCCACCCGGGGCTACGAGCAGTACTTC. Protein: CASSTRGYEQYF.

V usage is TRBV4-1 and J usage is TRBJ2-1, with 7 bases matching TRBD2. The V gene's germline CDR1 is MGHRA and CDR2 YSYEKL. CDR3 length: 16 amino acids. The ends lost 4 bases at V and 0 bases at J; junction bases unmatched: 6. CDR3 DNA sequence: TGCGCCAGCAGCCGGGGGGGAAGTACCTCCTACAATGAGCAGTTCTTC. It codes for CASSRGGSTSYNEQFF.

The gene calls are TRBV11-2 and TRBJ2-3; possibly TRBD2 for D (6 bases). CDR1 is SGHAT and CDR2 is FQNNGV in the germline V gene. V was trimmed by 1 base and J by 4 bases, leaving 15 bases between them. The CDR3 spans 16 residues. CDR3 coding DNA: TGTGCCAGCAGCTTAGGGCCTAGCTGGGGGGCAGATACGCAGTATTTT. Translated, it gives CASSLGPSWGADTQYF.

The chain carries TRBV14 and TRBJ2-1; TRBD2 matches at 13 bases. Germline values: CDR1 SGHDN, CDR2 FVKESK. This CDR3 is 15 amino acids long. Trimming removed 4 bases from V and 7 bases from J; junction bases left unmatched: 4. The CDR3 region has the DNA TGTGCCAGCAGCCTACTAGCGGGAGGGCCTAATGAGCAGTTCTTC. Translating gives CASSLLAGGPNEQFF.

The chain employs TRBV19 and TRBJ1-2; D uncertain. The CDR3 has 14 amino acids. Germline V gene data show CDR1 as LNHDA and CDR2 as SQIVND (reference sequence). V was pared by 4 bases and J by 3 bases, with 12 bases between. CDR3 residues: CASSTPHLDYGYTF. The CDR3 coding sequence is TGTGCCAGTAGTACCCCACACCTAGACTATGGCTACACCTTC. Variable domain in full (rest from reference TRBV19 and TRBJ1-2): DGGITQSPKYLFRKEGQNVTLSCEQNLNHDAMYWYRQDPGQGLRLIYYSQIVNDFQKGDIAEGYSVSREKKESFPLTVTSAQKNPTAFYLCASSTPHLDYGYTFGSGTRLTVV.

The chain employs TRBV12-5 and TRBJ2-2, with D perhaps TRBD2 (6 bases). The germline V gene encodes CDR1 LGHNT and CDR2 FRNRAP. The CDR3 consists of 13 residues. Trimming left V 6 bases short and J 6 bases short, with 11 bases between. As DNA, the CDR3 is TGTGCTAGTGGGCTCGGGGGAGCCGGGGAGCTGTTTTTT. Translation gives CASGLGGAGELFF.

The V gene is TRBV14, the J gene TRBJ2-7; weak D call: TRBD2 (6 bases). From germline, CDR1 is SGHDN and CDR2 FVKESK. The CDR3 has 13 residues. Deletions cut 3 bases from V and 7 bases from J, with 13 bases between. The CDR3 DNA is TGTGCCAGCAGCCAGGGACTGGGAAGGGAGCAGTACTTC. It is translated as CASSQGLGREQYF.

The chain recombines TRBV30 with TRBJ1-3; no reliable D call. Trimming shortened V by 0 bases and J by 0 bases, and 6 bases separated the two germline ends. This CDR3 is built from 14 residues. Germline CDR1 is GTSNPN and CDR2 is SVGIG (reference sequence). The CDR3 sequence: CAWSVDSSGNTIYF. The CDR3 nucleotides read TGTGCCTGGAGTGTAGATAGCTCTGGAAACACCATATATTTT.

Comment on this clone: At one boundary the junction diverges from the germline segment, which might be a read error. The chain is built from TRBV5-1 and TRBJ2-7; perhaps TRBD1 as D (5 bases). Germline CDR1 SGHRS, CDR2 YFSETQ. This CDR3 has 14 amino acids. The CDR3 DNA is TGTGCCAGCAGCTTGGGGCTACTTCCCTACGAGCAGTACTTC. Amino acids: CASSLGLLPYEQYF.

The CDR3 DNA sequence: TGTGCCTGGAGTGGAGGGCGGACCCGTGGGAGCAATCAGCCCCAGCATTTT. It is translated as CAWSGGRTRGSNQPQHF. The V and J genes are TRBV30 and TRBJ1-5; D remains unclear. Germline CDR1 and CDR2: GTSNPN and SVGIG (reference sequence). The CDR3 sequence is 17 residues long. Trimming removed 1 base from V and 1 base from J, with 17 bases in between.

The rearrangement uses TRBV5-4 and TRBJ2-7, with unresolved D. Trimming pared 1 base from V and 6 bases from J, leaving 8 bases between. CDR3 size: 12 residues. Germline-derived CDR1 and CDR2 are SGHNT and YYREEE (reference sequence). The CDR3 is CASSLNGVEQYF. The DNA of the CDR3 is TGTGCCAGCAGCTTGAATGGGGTCGAGCAGTACTTC.